This entry lists 5 T cell receptor beta chains sequenced from one sample in a study of blood T cell repertoires in COVID-19. Sequencing used immunoSEQ multiplex PCR; TCRdb keeps in-frame clones, though not all of them. The data show about 120,000 clones, around 81% seen once. The sequencing input was peripheral blood. Receptors were obtained from a woman aged 45-59 years with acute or convalescent COVID-19.

The chain has TRBV7-2 and TRBJ1-5; TRBD1 is a possible D gene (6 bases). The CDR3 runs to 14 residues. Trimming removed 4 bases at V and 4 bases at J, with 11 bases between. Per the germline V gene, CDR1 is SGHTA and CDR2 is FQGNSA. This CDR3 reads CASSSRQANQPQHF. Written as DNA, the CDR3 is TGTGCCAGCAGCTCGCGACAGGCGAATCAGCCCCAGCATTTT.

The V call is TRBV12-3 or TRBV12-4, the J call TRBJ2-7; maybe TRBD1 (5 bases). CDR3 size: 11 residues. Trimming left V 6 bases short and J 10 bases short, with 13 bases between. The DNA of the CDR3 is TGTGCCAGCAGCCCAACAGGAACCCAGTACTTC. Translation: CASSPTGTQYF.

This chain joins TRBV5-4 and TRBJ2-3, with 8 bases aligning to TRBD1. J gave up 2 bases and V 6 bases, and 8 bases lay outside the gene matches. CDR1 SGHNT and CDR2 YYREEE come from the germline V gene (reference sequence). The CDR3 contains 15 residues. As DNA, the CDR3 is TGTGCCAGCAACAATAAGGGACAGGTCACAGATACGCAGTATTTT. Translating gives CASNNKGQVTDTQYF.

DNA of the CDR3: TGTGCCAGCAGCGTGGAGGAAGTAGGGACTGAAGCTTTCTTT. Residues: CASSVEEVGTEAFF. The V call is TRBV9, the J call TRBJ1-1; D unclear. With 2 bases removed from V and 5 bases from J, the gap between germline ends came to 13 bases. The CDR3 spans 14 residues. Germline CDR1 is SGDLS and CDR2 is YYNGEE.

The chain links TRBV7-9 to TRBJ1-1; 7 bases match TRBD1. The CDR3 is made up of 15 amino acids. V shed 1 base and J 6 bases; nucleotides not matched to a gene: 8. Germline values: CDR1 SEHNR, CDR2 FQNEAQ (reference sequence). The CDR3 DNA reads as TGTGCCAGCAGCTTAGGGCAGGGGGTTATTTCTGAAGCTTTCTTT. Protein product: CASSLGQGVISEAFF.